The clone carrying this TCR beta chain was recorded at least ten times. Antigen: not known. Authors of the study amplified TCR beta CDR3 regions from RNA transcripts. HTBI primers drove first-round RT-PCR of the TCR CDR3. MiXCR, applied by TCRdb to the multiplex PCR reads, yields one record per CDR3 protein. Of about 350,000 distinct CDR3 sequences listed, 15% to 20% are singletons. Germline assignment: CDR1 GTSNPN and CDR2 SVGIG (reference sequence). This CDR3 is built from 15 residues. Trimming removed 0 bases at V and 5 bases at J, with 17 bases between. The data are from a study of T cells in Graves' hyperthyroidism and ophthalmopathy. Study results and limitations: Clonotypes that were expanded in thyroid above 0.001 mostly appeared in blood too.

This receptor was identified in a middle-aged woman with Graves' ophthalmopathy. The sequenced material came from blood. V and J are TRBV30 and TRBJ2-7; D is perhaps TRBD2 (6 bases). The CDR3 DNA follows: TGTGCCTGGAGTGTAAGGCGTGGCAGGAGGGACGAGCAGTACTTC. The encoded protein is CAWSVRRGRRDEQYF.